A selection of T cell receptor beta chains follows, all from one sample in a study of blood T cell repertoires in COVID-19. Sequenced by immunoSEQ multiplex PCR; TCRdb stores in-frame clones only, minus some. The sample includes roughly 250,000 clones, 82% of them seen just once. The specimen was peripheral blood. These receptors were taken from a woman aged 65 to 85 with acute or convalescent COVID-19. Each CDR3 is given with its conserved first and last residue. The order of the fields is J gene, V gene, clone size, D gene, CDR3 protein, CDR3 DNA. A D gene is named only where the DNA matches it firmly. Clone size is not always given. Where it is, it says once, few, many or a class for expanded clones.

>TRBJ1-2|TRBV16|few|TRBD1
CASSHRTGGYGYTF
TGTGCCAGCAGCCATCGGACAGGGGGCTATGGCTACACCTTC
>TRBJ1-6|TRBV2|-|-
CASSVDEGSNSPLHF
TGTGCCAGCAGTGTTGATGAGGGTTCAAATTCACCCCTCCACTTT
>TRBJ2-7|TRBV7-9|-|TRBD1
CASSVDRRTYEQYF
TGTGCCAGCAGCGTGGACAGGAGAACCTACGAGCAGTACTTC
>TRBJ2-3|TRBV27|-|TRBD1
CATRPQGWNTQYF
TGTGCCACCAGACCACAGGGGTGGAATACGCAGTATTTT
>TRBJ1-1|TRBV30|-|-
CAWRISGHNAFF
TGTGCCTGGAGGATAAGTGGACACAACGCTTTCTTT
>TRBJ1-4|TRBV29-1|-|TRBD1
CSVGDRGGNREKLFF
TGCAGCGTGGGGGACAGGGGCGGTAATAGAGAAAAACTGTTTTTT
>TRBJ1-3|TRBV9|few|TRBD1
CASSVGRQGSTIYF
TGTGCCAGCAGCGTAGGGAGACAGGGCTCGACCATATATTTT
>TRBJ2-1|TRBV7-2|-|-
CASSLYYYNEQFF
TGTGCCAGCAGCCTCTACTACTACAATGAGCAGTTCTTC
>TRBJ2-7|TRBV24-1|once|-
CATRRGIYEQYF
TGTGCCACCCGCCGGGGGATCTACGAGCAGTACTTC
>TRBJ1-1|TRBV6-5|-|-
CASRRQVLNTEAFF
TGTGCCAGCAGACGACAGGTCCTGAACACTGAAGCTTTCTTT
>TRBJ2-5|TRBV27|-|TRBD1
CASAYRGQETQYF
TGTGCCAGCGCCTACAGGGGCCAAGAGACCCAGTACTTC
>TRBJ1-2|TRBV19|-|-
CASSITGYGYTF
TGTGCCAGTAGTATAACAGGGTATGGCTACACCTTC
>TRBJ1-5|TRBV6-1|-|TRBD1
CASSEVKLTGVEYQPQHF
TGTGCCAGCAGTGAAGTCAAATTGACAGGGGTCGAATATCAGCCCCAGCATTTT
>TRBJ2-1|TRBV4-2|-|-
CASSAGALSYNEQFF
TGTGCCAGCAGCGCTGGGGCCCTCTCCTACAATGAGCAGTTCTTC
>TRBJ2-7|TRBV5-8|once|TRBD2
CASSLGGLAGAYEQYF
TGTGCCAGCAGCTTGGGAGGACTAGCGGGGGCCTACGAGCAGTACTTC
>TRBJ2-1|TRBV7-9|-|-
CASSLGHDTFYNEQFF
TGTGCCAGCAGCTTAGGACACGATACTTTCTACAATGAGCAGTTCTTC
>TRBJ1-5|TRBV19|-|TRBD1
CASSSPDRGVQPQHF
TGTGCCAGTAGTTCCCCGGACAGGGGAGTTCAGCCCCAGCATTTT
>TRBJ1-3|TRBV19|-|-
CATIQGNTGNTIYF
TGTGCCACGATACAGGGTAATACTGGAAACACCATATATTTT
>TRBJ1-3|TRBV10-3|-|-
CAISETGISSGNTIYF
TGTGCCATCAGTGAGACAGGGATCAGCTCTGGAAACACCATATATTTT
>TRBJ1-1|TRBV18|-|-
CASSPPLTGTKNTEAFF
TGTGCCAGCTCACCACCTCTTACCGGGACTAAGAACACTGAAGCTTTCTTT
>TRBJ1-3|TRBV7-2|-|-
CASSFGPTISGNTIYF
TGTGCCAGCAGCTTTGGGCCGACGATCTCTGGAAACACCATATATTTT
>TRBJ1-6|TRBV4-3|-|-
CASSQGLLLGERHHF
TGCGCCAGCAGCCAAGGGCTGTTATTAGGGGAACGACACCACTTT
>TRBJ1-4|TRBV4-2|-|-
CASSQEPGATNEKLFF
TGTGCCAGCAGCCAAGAACCGGGGGCAACTAATGAAAAACTGTTTTTT
>TRBJ1-2|TRBV5-6|-|TRBD1
CASSLRGTGGPTGYGYTF
TGTGCCAGCAGCTTGAGGGGGACAGGGGGCCCTACCGGGTATGGCTACACCTTC
>TRBJ1-1|TRBV5-6|-|TRBD1
CASRFQDRDNTEAFF
TGTGCCAGCAGATTCCAAGACAGGGATAACACTGAAGCTTTCTTT
>TRBJ2-1|TRBV10-3|-|-
CAISEGQGDSLFF
TGTGCCATCAGTGAGGGTCAGGGGGACTCGCTGTTCTTC
>TRBJ2-7|TRBV27|-|-
CASSQNPGVSGPYEQYF
TGTGCCAGCAGTCAGAATCCAGGGGTCTCTGGACCCTACGAGCAGTACTTC
>TRBJ1-3|TRBV27|-|TRBD1
CASRPRGLGNTIYF
TGTGCCAGCAGACCCAGGGGGCTAGGAAACACCATATATTTT
>TRBJ2-2|TRBV6-2/TRBV6-3|-|TRBD2
CASSWIAGSTGELFF
TGTGCCAGCAGTTGGATAGCGGGGAGCACCGGGGAGCTGTTTTTT
>TRBJ2-7|TRBV5-1|-|TRBD1
CASSLDGTGGGEQYF
TGCGCCAGCAGCTTAGATGGGACAGGGGGCGGTGAGCAGTACTTC
>TRBJ2-5|TRBV6-1|-|TRBD1
CASSEKKQGPGVETQYF
TGTGCCAGCAGTGAAAAGAAACAGGGGCCCGGGGTGGAGACCCAGTACTTC
>TRBJ2-3|TRBV2|-|TRBD2
CASRTGGGFTDTQYF
TGTGCCAGCCGTACCGGGGGGGGGTTCACAGATACGCAGTATTTT
>TRBJ2-5|TRBV6-2/TRBV6-3|-|TRBD1
CASSTPGTGQETQYF
TGTGCCAGCAGTACCCCCGGGACAGGTCAAGAGACCCAGTACTTC
>TRBJ1-3|TRBV6-1|-|TRBD1
CASSEGTGATGNTIYF
TGTGCCAGCAGTGAGGGGACAGGGGCCACTGGAAACACCATATATTTT
>TRBJ2-5|TRBV24-1|-|-
CATGVDSRETQYF
TGTGCCACCGGGGTCGACAGCCGAGAGACCCAGTACTTC
>TRBJ1-1|TRBV6-5|-|TRBD1
CATRITGGTEAFF
TGTGCCACACGTATAACAGGGGGCACTGAAGCTTTCTTT
>TRBJ1-2|TRBV4-1|-|-
CASSPSTSTNYGYTF
TGCGCCAGCAGCCCAAGCACTAGTACTAACTATGGCTACACCTTC
>TRBJ1-6|TRBV4-2|-|-
CASSQDRTRVSPLHF
TGTGCCAGCAGCCAAGATCGGACCAGGGTTTCACCCCTCCACTTT
>TRBJ1-3|TRBV6-5|once|TRBD1
CASKPGQGLNTIYF
TGTGCCAGCAAACCGGGACAGGGTCTAAACACCATATATTTT
>TRBJ1-2|TRBV3-1/TRBV3-2|once|-
CASSQESVIYGYTF
TGTGCCAGCAGCCAAGAGTCGGTTATCTATGGCTACACCTTC
>TRBJ1-4|TRBV5-1|-|TRBD1
CASSGGTGAREEKLFF
TGCGCCAGCAGCGGCGGGACAGGGGCCCGGGAGGAAAAACTGTTTTTT
>TRBJ2-7|TRBV3-1/TRBV3-2|-|TRBD1
CASSAPGQGTSYEQYF
TGTGCCAGCAGCGCCCCGGGACAGGGGACCTCCTACGAGCAGTACTTC
>TRBJ2-1|TRBV7-2|-|-
CASSLGAGNSYNEQFF
TGTGCCAGCAGCTTAGGGGCAGGAAACTCCTACAATGAGCAGTTCTTC